The 16 T cell receptor beta chains given below trace back to one sample, sequenced in a study of cytomegalovirus exposure and HLA in healthy donors. The PCR ran on 60 Vbeta and 13 Jbeta primers. Sequenced by immunoSEQ multiplex PCR; TCRdb stores in-frame clones only, minus some. The profile covers 100,000 to 150,000 clones, with roughly 80% appearing a single time and roughly a tenth taken by the ten largest. The sequenced sample consisted of PBMCs. Receptor source: a man aged 25 to 45 in good health and CMV-seropositive.

The V gene is TRBV5-6, the J gene TRBJ1-2; TRBD1 agrees at 12 bases. V lost 0 bases and J lost 8; bases outside the gene matches: 5. The CDR3 has 15 amino acids. Germline V gene lookup returns CDR1 SGHDT and CDR2 YYEEEE. Written as DNA, the CDR3 is TGTGCCAGCAGCTTGGGGGGACAGGGGGCCAGGGGCTACACCTTC. Its translation is CASSLGGQGARGYTF.

Turning to this clone: The sample contains more than one DNA sequence encoding this CDR3. The chain joins TRBV7-9 to TRBJ2-7, with 8 bases aligning to TRBD1. Germline V CDR1 and CDR2: SEHNR, FQNEAQ (reference sequence). This CDR3 contains 12 residues. Germline trimming cut 6 bases from V and 5 bases from J; bases unmatched to any gene: 3. The CDR3 DNA is TGTGCCAGCAGTTTGACAGGGGACGAGCAGTACTTC. This gives the protein CASSLTGDEQYF.

The rearrangement uses TRBV5-1 and TRBJ2-5; D call uncertain. Between the trimmed V and J ends, which lost 4 bases and 4 bases, there was a span of 5 bases. The length of the CDR3 is 11 residues. CDR1 and CDR2 (germline): SGHRS, YFSETQ. This chain's CDR3 is CASSISETQYF. The CDR3 DNA reads TGCGCCAGCAGCATCTCAGAGACCCAGTACTTC.

The chain links TRBV11-2 to TRBJ2-7; perhaps TRBD2 as D (6 bases). The CDR3 is 14 residues long. With 5 bases removed from V and 3 bases from J, the gap between germline ends came to 14 bases. Germline lookup yields CDR1 SGHAT and CDR2 FQNNGV. CDR3: CASSITGTFYEQYF. DNA of the CDR3: TGTGCCAGCAGCATAACCGGGACTTTCTACGAGCAGTACTTC.

This chain joins TRBV11-2 and TRBJ2-1, with 9 bases that match TRBD2. CDR1 is SGHAT, CDR2 FQNNGV, per germline. This CDR3 region has 15 residues. The J segment lost 8 bases and the V segment lost 3 bases, leaving 8 bases of the junction unmatched. CDR3 sequence reads: CASSFLRGRGHEQFF. Written as DNA, the CDR3 is TGTGCCAGCAGCTTCCTACGCGGGAGGGGGCATGAGCAGTTCTTC.

The V call is TRBV4-1, the J call TRBJ2-2, with 7 bases aligning to TRBD2. Germline CDR1 and CDR2: MGHRA and YSYEKL. Unmatched junction bases numbered 14, after V lost 4 bases and J lost 6 bases. There are 17 residues in the CDR3. The CDR3, as DNA: TGCGCCAGCAGCCTGAGAATACGAGGGAGGGCGGCCGGGGAGCTGTTTTTT. Its translation is CASSLRIRGRAAGELFF.

V usage is TRBV27 and J usage is TRBJ1-1; D possibly corresponds to TRBD1 (6 bases). Germline V CDR1 and CDR2: MNHEY, SMNVEV (reference sequence). V was shortened by 4 bases and J by 4 bases, with 10 bases between the two germline ends. The CDR3 runs to 13 residues. The CDR3 DNA reads TGTGCCAGCAGTTCCAAACAGGGCACTGAAGCTTTCTTT. It yields the protein CASSSKQGTEAFF.

The J gene is TRBJ1-1, the V gene TRBV7-2; possibly TRBD1 for D (5 bases). V was shortened by 4 bases and J by 3 bases, with 12 bases between the two germline ends. Germline V gene data show CDR1 as SGHTA and CDR2 as FQGNSA. This CDR3 is built from 14 residues. The CDR3 sequence is CASSWLWGDTEAFF. The DNA of the CDR3 is TGTGCCAGCAGCTGGCTATGGGGGGACACTGAAGCTTTCTTT.

V is TRBV18 and J is TRBJ2-1; 7 positions agree with TRBD1. V shed 2 bases, J shed 0 bases, and the junction held 4 bases outside the gene matches. Germline CDR1 and CDR2: KGHSH and LQKENI. The CDR3 runs 16 residues. The CDR3: CASSPNRGPSYNEQFF. The CDR3 bases are TGTGCCAGCTCACCAAACAGGGGACCCTCCTACAATGAGCAGTTCTTC.

The chain recombines TRBV6-4 with TRBJ2-5; the match to TRBD2 covers 10 bases. This CDR3 spans 17 amino acids. V dropped 8 bases and J dropped 1; count of bases not matched to a gene: 13. CDR1 is MRHNA and CDR2 is SNTAGT in the germline V gene. The CDR3 sequence is CASRGTGTSAAQETQYF. CDR3 DNA sequence: TGTGCCAGCCGGGGGACCGGGACTAGCGCCGCCCAAGAGACCCAGTACTTC.

The chain carries TRBV9 and TRBJ1-1, with 10 bases that match TRBD1. With 0 bases clipped from V and 0 bases from J, the junction kept 5 bases outside the gene matches. The CDR3 is 17 residues long. Germline V gene lookup returns CDR1 SGDLS and CDR2 YYNGEE. The CDR3 DNA is TGTGCCAGCAGCGTAGTTGGGACAGGGGACTTGAACACTGAAGCTTTCTTT. It translates to CASSVVGTGDLNTEAFF. The entire variable domain, with the rest obtained from reference TRBV9 and TRBJ1-1, is as follows: DSGVTQTPKHLITATGQRVTLRCSPRSGDLSVYWYQQSLDQGLQFLIQYYNGEERAKGNILERFSAQQFPDLHSELNLSSLELGDSALYFCASSVVGTGDLNTEAFFGQGTRLTVV.

This clone was found once. This chain joins TRBV11-2 and TRBJ1-4; D is undetermined. This CDR3 spans 13 amino acids. V was clipped by 3 bases and J by 3 bases, with 5 bases between them. From germline, CDR1 is SGHAT and CDR2 FQNNGV. The DNA for the CDR3 is TGTGCCAGCAGCTTGGCAGCTAATGAAAAACTGTTTTTT. Amino acid sequence: CASSLAANEKLFF.

V usage is TRBV27 and J usage is TRBJ2-1; the match to TRBD2 covers 13 bases. The CDR3 is 15 amino acids. The V gene end was trimmed by 3 bases and the J gene end by 8 bases; junction bases not matched to a gene: 4. Looked up from germline, CDR1 is MNHEY and CDR2 is SMNVEV (reference sequence). The chain's CDR3 is CASSLGLAGYDEQFF. The CDR3, as DNA: TGTGCCAGCAGTTTGGGACTAGCGGGATACGATGAGCAGTTCTTC.

V usage is TRBV7-6 and J usage is TRBJ2-5; 8 nucleotides line up with TRBD2. Germline values: CDR1 SGHVS, CDR2 FNYEAQ. CDR3 length: 15 amino acids. V lost 5 bases to trimming and J lost 2 bases; unmatched junction nucleotides: 7. The CDR3 DNA follows: TGTGCCAGCAGCCCAACGACTAGCGTGCAAGAGACCCAGTACTTC. Its translation: CASSPTTSVQETQYF.

J is TRBJ2-3 and V is TRBV7-9; 12 nucleotides line up with TRBD2. The CDR3 extends over 19 amino acids. The germline gives CDR1 SEHNR, CDR2 FQNEAQ (reference sequence). The V and J ends lost 5 bases and 0 bases, in that order; junction bases with no gene match: 12. The CDR3 region has the DNA TGTGCCAGCAGCCCGAGACTAGCGGGAGTCCCCGGTAGCACAGATACGCAGTATTTT. Translating it yields CASSPRLAGVPGSTDTQYF.

This clone was counted only a few times. The chain carries TRBV30 and TRBJ1-2, with D maybe TRBD1 (5 bases). Germline V gene lookup returns CDR1 GTSNPN and CDR2 SVGIG (reference sequence). The CDR3 is made up of 12 amino acids. The ends were cut back, 3 bases at V and 2 bases at J, with 7 bases in the middle. CDR3 DNA sequence: TGTGCCTGGAGCGCAGGGAACTATGGCTACACCTTC. Translated: CAWSAGNYGYTF.